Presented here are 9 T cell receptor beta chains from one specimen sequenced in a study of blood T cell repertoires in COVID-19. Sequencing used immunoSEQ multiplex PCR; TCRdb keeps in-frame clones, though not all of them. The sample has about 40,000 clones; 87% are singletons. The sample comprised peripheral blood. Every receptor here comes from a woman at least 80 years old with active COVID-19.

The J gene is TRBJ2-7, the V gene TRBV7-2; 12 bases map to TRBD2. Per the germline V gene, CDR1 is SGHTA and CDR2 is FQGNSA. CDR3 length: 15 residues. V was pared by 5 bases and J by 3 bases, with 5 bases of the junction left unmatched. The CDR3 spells CASSQGLAGNYEQYF. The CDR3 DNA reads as TGTGCCAGCAGCCAAGGACTAGCGGGGAACTACGAGCAGTACTTC.

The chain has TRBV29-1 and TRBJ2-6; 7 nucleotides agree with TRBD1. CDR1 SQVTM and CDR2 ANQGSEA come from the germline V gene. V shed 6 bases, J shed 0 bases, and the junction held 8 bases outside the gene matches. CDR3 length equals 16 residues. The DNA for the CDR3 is TGCAGCGTACCGCAGGGGGACCACTCTGGGGCCAACGTCCTGACTTTC. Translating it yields CSVPQGDHSGANVLTF.

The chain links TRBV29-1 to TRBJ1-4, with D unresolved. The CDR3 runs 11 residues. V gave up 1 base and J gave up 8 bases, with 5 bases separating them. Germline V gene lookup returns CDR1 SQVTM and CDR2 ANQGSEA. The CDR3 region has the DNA TGCAGCGTTGAAGCGGGGGAAAAACTGTTTTTT. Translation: CSVEAGEKLFF.

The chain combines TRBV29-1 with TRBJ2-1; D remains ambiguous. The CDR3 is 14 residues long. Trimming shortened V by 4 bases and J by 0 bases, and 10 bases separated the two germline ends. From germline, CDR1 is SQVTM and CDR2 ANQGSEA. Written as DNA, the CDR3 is TGCAGCGTTGCGAGTAGTGGCTCCTACAATGAGCAGTTCTTC. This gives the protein CSVASSGSYNEQFF.

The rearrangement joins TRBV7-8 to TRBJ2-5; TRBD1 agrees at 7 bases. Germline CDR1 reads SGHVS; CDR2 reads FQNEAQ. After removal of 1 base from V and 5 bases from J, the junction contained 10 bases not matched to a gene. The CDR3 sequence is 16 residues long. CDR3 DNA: TGTGCCAGCAGCTTAGTTAGACAGGGATCTTTTGAGACCCAGTACTTC. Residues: CASSLVRQGSFETQYF.

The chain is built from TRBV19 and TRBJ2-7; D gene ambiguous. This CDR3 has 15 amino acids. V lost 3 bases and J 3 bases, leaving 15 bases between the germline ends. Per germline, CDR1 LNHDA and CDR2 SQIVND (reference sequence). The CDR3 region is CASSMGLPPLYEQYF. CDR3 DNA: TGTGCCAGTAGTATGGGCCTCCCCCCCCTCTACGAGCAGTACTTC.

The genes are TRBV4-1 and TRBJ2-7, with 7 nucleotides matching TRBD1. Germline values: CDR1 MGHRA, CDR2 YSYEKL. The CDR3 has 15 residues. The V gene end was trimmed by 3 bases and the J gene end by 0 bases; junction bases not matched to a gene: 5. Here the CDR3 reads CASSQRDRSSYEQYF. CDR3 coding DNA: TGCGCCAGCAGCCAGAGGGACAGAAGCTCCTACGAGCAGTACTTC.

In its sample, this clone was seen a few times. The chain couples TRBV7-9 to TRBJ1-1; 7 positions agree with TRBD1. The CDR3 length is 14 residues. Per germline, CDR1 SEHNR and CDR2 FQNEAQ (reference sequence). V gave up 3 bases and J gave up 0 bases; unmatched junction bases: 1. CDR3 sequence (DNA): TGTGCCAGCAGCTTGGGACAGCTGAACACTGAAGCTTTCTTT. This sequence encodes CASSLGQLNTEAFF.

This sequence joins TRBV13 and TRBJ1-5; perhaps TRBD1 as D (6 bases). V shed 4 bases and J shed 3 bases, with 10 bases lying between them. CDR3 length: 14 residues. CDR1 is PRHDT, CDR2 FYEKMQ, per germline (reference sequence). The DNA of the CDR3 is TGTGCCAGCAGCTCCCGGGGGGCCAATCAGCCCCAGCATTTT. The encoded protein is CASSSRGANQPQHF.